A single sample is the source of the 20 T cell receptor beta chains below, sequenced in a study of identical twins. TCRdb used MiXCR to reprocess the 5' RACE reads, holding one entry per CDR3 protein. The sample gives 1,800,000 or so distinct CDR3 sequences, roughly a third of which show up once; around 0.3% is in the top ten. Sequenced input: cord blood. These receptors all stem from a newborn girl in good health.

This chain links TRBV19 with TRBJ1-1; TRBD1 might be the D (5 bases). The germline CDR1 and CDR2 sequences are LNHDA and SQIVND (reference sequence). The CDR3 runs 15 residues. V gave up 7 bases and J gave up 5 bases, with 20 bases separating them. The CDR3: CASILPRGLGTEAFF. CDR3 nucleotide sequence: TGTGCCAGTATCCTACCGCGGGGGTTAGGAACTGAAGCTTTCTTT. The full variable domain, completed using reference TRBV19 and TRBJ1-1, is DGGITQSPKYLFRKEGQNVTLSCEQNLNHDAMYWYRQDPGQGLRLIYYSQIVNDFQKGDIAEGYSVSREKKESFPLTVTSAQKNPTAFYLCASILPRGLGTEAFFGQGTRLTVV.

CDR3 sequence: CASSYRQSGEAFF. CDR3 in DNA: TGTGCCAGCAGTTATCGACAGTCAGGTGAAGCTTTCTTT. The chain combines TRBV2 with TRBJ1-1, with D maybe TRBD1 (5 bases). This CDR3 is 13 amino acids long. The V gene lost 5 bases and the J gene lost 7 bases, with 14 bases spanning the gap. The V gene's germline CDR1 is SNHLY and CDR2 FYNNEI.

In this sample, this clonotype turned up a few times. The V and J genes are TRBV11-2 and TRBJ2-5, with 10 bases aligning to TRBD2. Germline CDR1 SGHAT, CDR2 FQNNGV. Trimming cost V 3 bases and J 6 bases; bases outside gene matches: 13. The CDR3 loop spans 17 amino acids. This CDR3 reads CASSFNRASGSEKTQYF. DNA of the CDR3: TGTGCCAGCAGCTTTAATAGGGCTAGCGGGAGTGAAAAGACCCAGTACTTC.

The chain carries TRBV11-2 and TRBJ2-1, with 8 bases lining up with TRBD2. J gave up 9 bases and V 1 base, and 17 bases lay outside the gene matches. CDR1 SGHAT and CDR2 FQNNGV come from the germline V gene. There are 18 residues in the CDR3. CDR3 DNA sequence: TGTGCCAGCAGCTTAGGAACGGGAGGCGGGAGGACCAACAGTGAGCAGTTCTTC. Its protein product is CASSLGTGGGRTNSEQFF.

The rearrangement uses TRBV28 and TRBJ2-3; tentatively, D is TRBD1 (5 bases). This CDR3 is built from 14 residues. Trimming shortened V by 5 bases and J by 2 bases, and 11 bases separated the two germline ends. From germline, CDR1 is MDHEN and CDR2 SYDVKM. The CDR3 is CASSVDRITDTQYF. Here the CDR3 DNA reads TGTGCCAGCAGTGTAGACAGAATCACAGATACGCAGTATTTT.

This clonotype occurred a few times. The chain is built from TRBV12-3 or TRBV12-4 and TRBJ2-2; 11 bases align to TRBD2. The CDR3 spans 15 residues. Trimming removed 5 bases from V and 7 bases from J; junction bases left unmatched: 6. DNA of the CDR3: TGTGCCAGCAGTAGACTAGCGGGGTCGGTCGGGGAGCTGTTTTTT. Translation gives CASSRLAGSVGELFF.

CDR3 DNA: TGTGCCAGCAGCTTTAGGGACCTTGGGGAGCCCCAGCATTTT. Its translation is CASSFRDLGEPQHF. The chain recombines TRBV5-5 with TRBJ1-5; possible D gene TRBD1, 5 bases. Per germline, CDR1 SGHKS and CDR2 YYEKEE (reference sequence). With 2 bases removed from V and 8 bases from J, the gap between germline ends came to 14 bases. The CDR3 length is 14 residues.

Only a few counts were recorded for this clonotype. The chain is built from TRBV5-1 and TRBJ1-2; D is possibly TRBD1 (6 bases). There are 13 residues in the CDR3. From germline, CDR1 is SGHRS and CDR2 YFSETQ. V lost 4 bases to trimming and J lost 5 bases, with 12 bases between them. CDR3 region: CASSVRTDYGYTF. DNA for the CDR3: TGCGCCAGCAGCGTACGGACAGATTATGGCTACACCTTC.

This clonotype was recorded a few times. DNA of the CDR3: TGTGCCAGCAGCGCTACTTTTACCGGGGAGCTGTTTTTT. Its translation: CASSATFTGELFF. The chain joins TRBV9 to TRBJ2-2, with unresolved D. The CDR3 has 13 residues. Germline V gene lookup returns CDR1 SGDLS and CDR2 YYNGEE. The germline V and J ends were trimmed by 3 bases and 5 bases, with 8 bases remaining between them.

Only a few counts were recorded for this clonotype. The chain is built from TRBV21-1 and TRBJ2-7; the D segment call TRBD1 is taken from the table without a DNA check. TRBV21-1 is noted as a pseudogene. The CDR3 is 15 amino acids. CDR3 residues: CASSKEGGRNYEQYF. The CDR3 DNA reads TGTGCCAGCAGCAAAGAAGGGGGCCGGAACTACGAGCAGTACTTC.

The chain uses TRBV20-1 and TRBJ1-5, with D hard to call. Trimming took 3 bases from V and 0 from J, leaving 9 bases between them. CDR3 length: 14 amino acids. In germline, CDR1 is DFQATT, CDR2 SNEGSKA (reference sequence). Written as DNA, the CDR3 is TGCAGTGCTAGTCGGCAGTATAGCAATCAGCCCCAGCATTTT. It specifies CSASRQYSNQPQHF.

The CDR3 nucleotides are TGTGCCAGCTCACCAAAAGGGGACGGAGAAACTGGGGCCAACGTCCTGACTTTC. Encoded protein: CASSPKGDGETGANVLTF. The chain uses TRBV18 and TRBJ2-6, with D possibly being TRBD1 or TRBD2 (5 bases each). Trimming stripped 2 bases from V and 2 bases from J, with 16 bases between. This CDR3 is 18 amino acids long. Per germline, CDR1 KGHSH and CDR2 LQKENI.

The gene calls are TRBV28 and TRBJ2-3; 7 bases map to TRBD1. This CDR3 has 17 residues. Trimming at V came to 6 bases and at J to 0 bases, leaving 12 bases not matched to a gene. Germline loops: CDR1 MDHEN, CDR2 SYDVKM. CDR3 sequence reads: CASRHYRDSFSTDTQYF. CDR3 DNA sequence: TGTGCCAGCAGACACTATCGGGACAGCTTTAGCACAGATACGCAGTATTTT.

On this clonotype itself: Germline and junction disagree at one end, which may indicate a read error. The gene calls are TRBV20-1 and TRBJ1-2, with D perhaps TRBD1 (6 bases). The germline CDR1 and CDR2 sequences are DFQATT and SNEGSKA (reference sequence). This CDR3 has 11 amino acids. The CDR3: CSIQGPYVYTF. In nucleotides, the CDR3 is TGCAGCATACAGGGCCCCTATGTCTACACCTTC.

This clonotype was counted between two and nine times. The V gene is TRBV4-1, the J gene TRBJ2-3, with unresolved D. CDR3 size: 15 residues. The germline V gene encodes CDR1 MGHRA and CDR2 YSYEKL. Between the trimmed V and J ends, which lost 4 bases and 5 bases, there was a span of 16 bases. The CDR3 is CASSLTRSTGDTQYF. The CDR3 DNA reads as TGCGCCAGCAGCCTCACGAGGTCCACCGGAGATACGCAGTATTTT.

This clonotype was observed a handful of times. Germline and junction disagree at one end, which may indicate a read error. V and J are TRBV29-1 and TRBJ2-1; TRBD1 agrees at 7 bases. Looked up from germline, CDR1 is SQVTM and CDR2 is ANQGSEA. The CDR3 extends over 16 amino acids. CDR3 coding DNA: TGCAGCGTTCTAAGCCGGGACAGTAGGTCCTGCAATGAGCAGTTCTTC. Translating it yields CSVLSRDSRSCNEQFF.

This clonotype came up a few times. CDR3 DNA sequence: TGTGCCAGCAGCCTGACTAGCCCCCACTCCTACGAGCAGTACTTC. This codes for CASSLTSPHSYEQYF. The rearrangement uses TRBV11-2 and TRBJ2-7; 7 bases line up with TRBD2. Germline V gene data show CDR1 as SGHAT and CDR2 as FQNNGV. The ends lost 5 bases at V and 0 bases at J; junction bases unmatched: 7. The CDR3 runs to 15 residues.

The J gene is TRBJ2-7, the V gene TRBV5-6; D is possibly TRBD2 (5 bases). V dropped 4 bases and J dropped 2 bases, with 10 bases sitting between them. CDR3 length: 13 amino acids. Germline V lookup: CDR1 SGHDT, CDR2 YYEEEE. The DNA for the CDR3 is TGTGCCAGCAGCGCGACTACCACCTACGAGCAGTACTTC. As protein: CASSATTTYEQYF.

There are a few counts of this clonotype. CDR3 amino acids: CASSLGGSGIWDDEQYF. In DNA, the CDR3 is TGTGCCAGCAGCTTAGGGGGTAGCGGGATCTGGGACGATGAGCAGTACTTC. This chain joins TRBV7-9 and TRBJ2-7; 8 bases are a match to TRBD2. The ends lost 1 base at V and 7 bases at J; junction bases unmatched: 15. Germline loops: CDR1 SEHNR, CDR2 FQNEAQ (reference sequence). CDR3 length: 17 residues.

The rearrangement links TRBV7-9 to TRBJ1-4; 7 bases agree with TRBD1. The CDR3 has 14 amino acids. Germline loops: CDR1 SEHNR, CDR2 FQNEAQ (reference sequence). The V and J ends lost 5 bases and 8 bases, in that order; junction bases with no gene match: 8. CDR3 loop: CASSADRIGEKLFF. As DNA, the CDR3 is TGTGCCAGCAGCGCGGACAGGATAGGAGAAAAACTGTTTTTT.